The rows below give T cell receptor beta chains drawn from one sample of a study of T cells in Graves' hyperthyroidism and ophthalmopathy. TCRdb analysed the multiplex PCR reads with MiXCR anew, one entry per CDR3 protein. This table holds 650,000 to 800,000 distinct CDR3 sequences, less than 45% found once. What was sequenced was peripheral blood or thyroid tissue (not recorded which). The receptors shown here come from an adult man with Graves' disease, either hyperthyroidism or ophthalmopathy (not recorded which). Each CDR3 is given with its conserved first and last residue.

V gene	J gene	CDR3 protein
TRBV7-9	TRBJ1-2	CASSLADRDGYTF
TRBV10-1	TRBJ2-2	CASSPKALTGELFF
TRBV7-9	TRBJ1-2	CALSNYGYTF
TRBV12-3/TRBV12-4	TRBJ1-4	CASSPVRDGGSEKLFF
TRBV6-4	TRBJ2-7	CASSAPRGSEQYF
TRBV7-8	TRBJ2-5	CASSYPRGQLRLQETQYF
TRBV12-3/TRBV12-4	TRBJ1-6	CASSNGQGGSPLHF
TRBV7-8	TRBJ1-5	CASSLTGPGRNNQPQHF
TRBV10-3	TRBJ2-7	CASSPRTGIDYEQYF
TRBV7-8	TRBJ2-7	CASSMRGTSGIRGYEQYF
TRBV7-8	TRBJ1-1	CASNPPVPWEQTEAFF
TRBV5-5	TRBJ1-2	CASSLAVDFYGYTF
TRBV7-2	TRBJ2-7	CASSFGRTSGSYEQYF
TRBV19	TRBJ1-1	CASSIKQASTTEAFF
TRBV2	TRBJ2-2	CASNQREFPGELFF
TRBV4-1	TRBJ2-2	CASSQDSRRSNTGELFF
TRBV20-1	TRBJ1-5	CSATWKRADQPQHF
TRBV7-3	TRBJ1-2	CASSLNNRGRGYTF
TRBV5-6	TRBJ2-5	CATKQGYEGAQETQYF
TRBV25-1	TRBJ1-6	CASRSSRDYNSPLHF
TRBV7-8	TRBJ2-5	CASSRSGTQETQYF
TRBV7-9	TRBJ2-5	CASSLGTSGRTSQETQYF
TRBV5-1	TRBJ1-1	CASSVDRVSNTEAFF
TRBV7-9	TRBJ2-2	CASSHGDTGELLF
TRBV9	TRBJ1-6	CASSRTENSPLHF
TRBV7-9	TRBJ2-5	CASSLGDRGQETLYF
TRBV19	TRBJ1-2	CASSFAGVEGSGCTF
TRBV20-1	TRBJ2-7	CSAVAGGPGEQYF
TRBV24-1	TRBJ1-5	CATSREDSNQPQHF
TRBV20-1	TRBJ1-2	CIALQGAGGYTF
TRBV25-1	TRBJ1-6	CASLLRSYNSPLHF
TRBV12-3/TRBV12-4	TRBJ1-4	CASSDGGHLDEKLFF
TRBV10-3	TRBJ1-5	CAIGGTGGQGEQPQHF
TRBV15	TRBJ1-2	CATSKMKGGYTF
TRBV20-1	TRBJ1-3	CSANTGSGNTIYF
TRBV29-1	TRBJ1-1	CSAQGGTGDTEAFF
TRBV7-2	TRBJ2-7	CASSYAKVNEQYF
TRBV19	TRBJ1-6	CASSMKTGSYNSPLHF
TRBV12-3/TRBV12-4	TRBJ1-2	CASSLATKYGYTF
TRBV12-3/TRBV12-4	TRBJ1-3	CASSLSIPGSGNTIYF
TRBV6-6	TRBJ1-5	CASSYSSTLSNQPQHF
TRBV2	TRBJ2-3	CASSAGWRDTQYF
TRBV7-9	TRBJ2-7	CASSPWGVFGGDEQYF
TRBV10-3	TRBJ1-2	CATEEQGGVGYTF
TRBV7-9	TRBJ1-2	CASSSTDGYTF
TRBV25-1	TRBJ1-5	CASVQGRGQPQHF
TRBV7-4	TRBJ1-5	CARDGGNQPQHF
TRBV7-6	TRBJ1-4	CACSSSWGTATNEKLFF
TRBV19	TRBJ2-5	CASRTTSGRAEIGETQYF
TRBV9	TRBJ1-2	CASSQERANYGYTF